A selection of T cell receptor beta chains follows, all from one sample in a study of OX40 agonist ivuxolimab in advanced cancers. Assay: immunoSEQ multiplex PCR; the TCRdb copy retains only in-frame clones and omits some. This sample yields fewer than 45,000 clones, of which approximately 80% are seen a single time; 6.5% to 8% belongs to the top ten. The sample consisted of CD4+ or CD8+ T cells sorted from blood, taken in a trial of the OX40 agonist ivuxolimab. The receptors were sampled from an adult with an advanced solid tumor such as melanoma, head and neck, liver or kidney cancer. CDR3s include the opening cysteine and the closing phenylalanine or tryptophan. Each record gives: D gene, clone size, J gene, V gene, CDR3 length, CDR3 protein. A D gene is named only where the DNA matches it firmly. Size values are once, few and many counts, or a class for expanded clones, and some rows have none.

>-|-|TRBJ2-2|TRBV6-1|13
CASMREGPGELFF
>-|-|TRBJ1-6|TRBV4-3|17
CASSQDGSSSYNSPLHF
>-|-|TRBJ2-1|TRBV5-1|12
CASSTDNNEQFF
>-|few|TRBJ2-1|TRBV6-6|12
CASSYSSNEQFF
>-|once|TRBJ2-1|TRBV5-1|19
CASSLFAPRDGFPYNEQFF
>-|-|TRBJ1-1|TRBV14|17
CASSQETWGVLNTEAFF
>TRBD2|-|TRBJ2-5|TRBV9|17
CASSVGASGTEVETQYF
>TRBD1|-|TRBJ1-1|TRBV25-1|16
CASSDWDRGDGTEAFF
>TRBD2|-|TRBJ2-7|TRBV9|17
CANPIGPSGIKPYEQYF
>-|-|TRBJ1-5|TRBV6-6|15
CASSQNPRWNQPQHF
>TRBD1|few|TRBJ1-3|TRBV9|15
CASSFRTGGVNTIYF
>TRBD2|-|TRBJ2-1|TRBV30|14
CAWSGLAGGNEQFF
>TRBD1|few|TRBJ2-7|TRBV5-1|16
CASSLSAGGSSYEQYF
>TRBD1|-|TRBJ1-4|TRBV29-1|14
CSVDPRGTNEKLFF
>-|-|TRBJ1-4|TRBV7-8|12
CASSLRSEKLFF
>-|-|TRBJ2-7|TRBV6-5|14
CASRGTRTFYEQYF
>-|-|TRBJ1-3|TRBV5-1|16
CASSLGISSSGNTIYF
>-|-|TRBJ1-1|TRBV6-5|15
CASSYSAGERTEAFF
>-|few|TRBJ2-7|TRBV7-2|11
CASSSTYEQYF
>TRBD1|-|TRBJ1-2|TRBV2|13
CASSADRRRGYTF
>-|-|TRBJ1-2|TRBV19|17
CASSQARGVQGNYGYTF
>-|-|TRBJ1-1|TRBV27|16
CASSYLTGLGLTEAFF
>TRBD2|-|TRBJ2-5|TRBV7-2|19
CASSLVVRGLAGVGETQYF
>-|-|TRBJ1-1|TRBV11-2|14
CASSLRTGSGEAFF
>TRBD2|-|TRBJ2-3|TRBV18|17
CASSPGTSGSGSDTQYF
>TRBD1|-|TRBJ1-5|TRBV6-5|14
CASSYNRGNQPQHF
>-|few|TRBJ2-7|TRBV28|12
CASSPLSGEQYF
>TRBD1|-|TRBJ2-1|TRBV28|16
CASSQINRGNVNEQFF
>-|-|TRBJ1-2|TRBV5-1|11
CASSLKGGYTF
>-|-|TRBJ1-5|TRBV7-6|15
CASSLAPTGNQPQHF
>-|-|TRBJ2-1|TRBV6-4|13
CASSDTGFNEQFF
>-|-|TRBJ2-1|TRBV11-3|15
CASSLGGGPYNEQFF
>-|-|TRBJ1-2|TRBV5-6|13
CASSSTGTYGYTF
>-|-|TRBJ1-1|TRBV2|16
CAKNNPQGVMNTEAFF
>-|-|TRBJ1-2|TRBV5-1|13
CASSSAGTDGYTF
>TRBD2|-|TRBJ2-5|TRBV9|16
CASSVGTSGSGETQYF
>-|-|TRBJ2-1|TRBV7-8|12
CASTAGTDEQFF
>-|-|TRBJ1-6|TRBV19|13
CAHSAGAQAPLHF
>-|-|TRBJ1-1|TRBV4-3|14
CASSQVFQGSRAFF
>-|-|TRBJ2-1|TRBV7-2|20
CASSLATWIRGARAYNEQFF
>-|few|TRBJ2-5|TRBV30|11
CAWGPSETQYF
>TRBD1|-|TRBJ1-1|TRBV30|14
CAWSVTGENTEAFF
>-|-|TRBJ2-7|TRBV6-6|12
CASRAGEYEQYF
>-|once|TRBJ1-5|TRBV5-8|12
CASSLVDQPQHF
>-|-|TRBJ1-1|TRBV5-8|15
CASSLNSGWSAEAFF
>TRBD2|-|TRBJ2-3|TRBV7-2|18
CASSSPGGLAGGKDTQYF
>-|once|TRBJ2-7|TRBV5-1|13
CASSLGIGYEQYF
>-|once|TRBJ2-3|TRBV4-3|16
CASSQDGPRGADTQYF
>-|once|TRBJ2-5|TRBV4-1|13
CASSLQGQETQYF
>-|-|TRBJ2-1|TRBV6-1|15
CASSEGSAGRNEQFF
>-|-|TRBJ1-1|TRBV4-1|14
CASSQIQTGTEAFF